This T cell receptor (beta chain) was profiled in a study of cytomegalovirus exposure and HLA in healthy donors. Profiling relied on immunoSEQ multiplex PCR, and the TCRdb table lists in-frame clones only, not all of them. The repertoire holds roughly 250,000 clones, with 90% as singletons. In germline, CDR1 is MDHEN, CDR2 SYDVKM. The V and J ends lost 3 bases and 6 bases respectively, with 10 bases between them. The CDR3 sequence is 13 residues long. Of note for this clone: Its antigen is unknown.

Findings and limits, study-wide: The tendency of first-cohort TCR clusters to co-occur in the 110 or so validation repertoires emerged from a later analysis. CMV antigen specificity was confirmed in vitro for a few CMV-associated chains. TCR beta chains numbering some 150 were designated cytomegalovirus-associated.

This clonotype was sampled from a woman younger than 30 in good health and CMV-seronegative. The genes are TRBV28 and TRBJ2-3; the D gene is possibly TRBD2 (6 bases). Sequences were obtained from PBMCs. CDR3 nucleotides: TGTGCCAGCAGTTTGACGGGGAGGGATACGCAGTATTTT. Translated: CASSLTGRDTQYF. Filled out from reference TRBV28 and TRBJ2-3, the complete variable domain reads DVKVTQSSRYLVKRTGEKVFLECVQDMDHENMFWYRQDPGLGLRLIYFSYDVKMKEKGDIPEGYSVSREKKERFSLILESASTNQTSMYLCASSLTGRDTQYFGPGTRLTVL.